Below, one T cell receptor beta chain is given with its context. Its target is not known. V was clipped by 0 bases and J by 12 bases; unmatched bases: 4. CDR3 size: 14 residues. Germline V CDR1 and CDR2: SGDLS, YYNGEE. As handled by the study authors: With immunoSEQ giving junction-only sequences and no quality scores, filtering differed. Repertoires were generated with immunoSEQ multiplex PCR, while TCRdb's copy carries only in-frame clones and drops some. The V and J calls and clone size come from that table; D and trimming were worked out from the DNA. The sample holds some 2.1 million clones, approximately 94% seen once. This record comes from a study of shared clonotypes between healthy human individuals. Naivety among CD8 cells was defined by CD45RO negativity and positive CCR7 selection, thereby excluding terminally differentiated effector memory CD45RA+ cells. The study enrolled healthy HIV-negative adults without recent acute infections or vaccinations as donors. Every one of the donors was a Caucasian adult that lived in Nashville, Tennessee.

Study-level points and caveats: Exclusively blood specimens were collected; tissue repertoires likely differ.

The sample was naive CD8+ T cells sorted from blood. This clonotype was obtained from a man aged 18 to 29 in good health. This chain uses TRBV9 with TRBJ2-1; TRBD2 aligns across 12 bases. The CDR3 here is CASSVEGLAGPQFF. As DNA, the CDR3 is TGTGCCAGCAGCGTAGAAGGACTAGCGGGGCCGCAGTTCTTC.